The 2 T cell receptor beta chains listed next were all sequenced from one sample in a study of T cells in Graves' hyperthyroidism and ophthalmopathy. Using RNA transcripts as the source, TCR beta CDR3 regions were amplified. HTBI primers were used for first-round RT-PCR of the TCR CDR3. TCRdb reanalysed the multiplex PCR reads using MiXCR and keeps one entry per CDR3 protein. The table lists 360,000 or so distinct CDR3 sequences, under 20% of them singletons. Sequencing input: blood. The receptors originated from a woman aged 18-29 years with Graves' hyperthyroidism.

This clonotype has at least ten counts. V gene TRBV4-1 combines with J gene TRBJ2-7; unclear D gene. The germline V gene encodes CDR1 MGHRA and CDR2 YSYEKL. The CDR3 totals 14 residues. The germline V and J ends were trimmed by 4 bases and 0 bases, with 10 bases remaining between them. The CDR3 sequence: CASSLEQSSYEQYF. The CDR3 bases are TGCGCCAGCAGCCTGGAACAGAGCTCCTACGAGCAGTACTTC.

The chain has TRBV10-3 and TRBJ1-2; no definite D call. Germline CDR1 and CDR2: ENHRY and SYGVKD. V gave up 2 bases and J gave up 6 bases, with 16 bases separating them. This CDR3 has 15 residues. DNA for the CDR3: TGTGCCATCAGTGAGGGCTCAAAGGGAGTAAATGGCTACACCTTC. Translated, it gives CAISEGSKGVNGYTF.